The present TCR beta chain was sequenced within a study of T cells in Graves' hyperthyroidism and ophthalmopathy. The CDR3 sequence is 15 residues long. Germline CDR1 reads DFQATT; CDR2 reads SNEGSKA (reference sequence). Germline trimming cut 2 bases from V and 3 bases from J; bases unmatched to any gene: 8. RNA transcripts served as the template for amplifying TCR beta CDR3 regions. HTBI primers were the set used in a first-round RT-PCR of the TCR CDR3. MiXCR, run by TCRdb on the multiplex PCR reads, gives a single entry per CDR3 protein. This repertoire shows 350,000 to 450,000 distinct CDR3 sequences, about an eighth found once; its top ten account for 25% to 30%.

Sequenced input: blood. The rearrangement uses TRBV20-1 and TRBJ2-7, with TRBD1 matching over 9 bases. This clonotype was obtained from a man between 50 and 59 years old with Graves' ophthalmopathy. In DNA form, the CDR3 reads TGCAGTGCTAGACTTACCGGGACAGGGTTCTACGAGCAGTACTTC. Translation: CSARLTGTGFYEQYF.